This is a list of T cell receptor beta chains from one sample in a study of T cell repertoires in cytomegalovirus infection. Their cognate antigens are unknown. TCRdb redid the calling of the reads with MiXCR, one entry per CDR3 protein. The sample has tens of thousands of distinct CDR3 sequences; roughly a fifth are singletons. Sample: CD8+ T cells from cultured PBMCs, taken from culture after CMV antigen stimulation. These receptors were collected from a human donor in good health (CMV status not recorded). Some clones in this sample may be carry-over from other donors' samples. CDR3s include the opening cysteine and the closing phenylalanine or tryptophan. Fields, in order: clone size, J gene, V gene, D gene, CDR3 DNA, CDR3 protein. D genes are given only for firm matches. Clone size is stated in some rows and not others, as once, few, many or a class when expanded.

>few|TRBJ2-3|TRBV7-6|NA
TGTGCCAGCAGCTTAGCCGGGCCCGAGGATACGCAGTATTTT
CASSLAGPEDTQYF
>few|TRBJ2-7|TRBV6-5|TRBD2
TGTGCCAGCAGTTACTCGGTAATAGCGGGGGGCCTCAATTCCTACGAGCAGTACTTC
CASSYSVIAGGLNSYEQYF
>NA|TRBJ2-1|TRBV7-6|TRBD1
TGTGCCAGCAGCTTATCCGGGCCCCAGGGGGTTTACAATGAGCAGTTCTTC
CASSLSGPQGVYNEQFF
>NA|TRBJ2-3|TRBV6-1|TRBD2
TGTGCCAGCAGTCCTACTAGCGGCTCAGATACGCAGTATTTT
CASSPTSGSDTQYF
>few|TRBJ2-5|TRBV7-8|TRBD2
TGTGCCAGCAGCTTAGATGAGCGGGAGATCCAAGAGACCCAGTACTTC
CASSLDEREIQETQYF
>many|TRBJ1-4|TRBV7-2|TRBD1
TGTGCCAGCAGCAAAGACAGGGGGCGAAATGAAAAACTGTTTTTT
CASSKDRGRNEKLFF
>NA|TRBJ1-6|TRBV19|NA
TGTGCCAGTAGTATAGATCTACAGGGTGATTCACCCCTCCACTTT
CASSIDLQGDSPLHF
>NA|TRBJ1-1|TRBV7-8|NA
TGTGCCAGCAGCTTAATCGGCACAACGAACACTGAAGCTTTCTTT
CASSLIGTTNTEAFF
>few|TRBJ1-4|TRBV7-6|NA
TGTGCCAGCAGCTCGGAGGGAACCGATTCTGCAACTAATGAAAAACTGTTTTTT
CASSSEGTDSATNEKLFF
>many|TRBJ1-3|TRBV5-4|NA
TGTGCCAGCAGCGTAGGACGGACCGGAGGAAACACCATATATTTT
CASSVGRTGGNTIYF
>NA|TRBJ2-1|TRBV7-9|NA
TGTGCCAGCAGCTTAGTGGGGTACTCCTACAATGAGCAGTTCTTC
CASSLVGYSYNEQFF
>NA|TRBJ1-2|TRBV11-2|NA
TGTGCCAGCAGCTTAAAGGGGATTGGTGACTATGGCTACACCTTC
CASSLKGIGDYGYTF